This TCR beta chain was identified during a study of shared clonotypes between healthy human individuals. The overall study: Every donor yielded three CD4 naive, three CD4 memory, two CD8 naive and one CD8 memory plate.

In the source study's methods: ImmunoSEQ output held junction-only sequences without quality scores, so filtering differed. Repertoires were generated with immunoSEQ multiplex PCR, while TCRdb's copy carries only in-frame clones and drops some. Clone size and V and J calls were adopted from that table, with D and trimming inferred from the DNA. The repertoire includes some 2,000,000 clones, around 95% of them detected once, and around 0.13% sits in the top ten. All donors qualified as healthy HIV-negative adults and had experienced no recent acute infections or vaccinations. The split of CD4+ cells yielded CD45RA+ naive and CD45RA-negative memory subsets. Per germline, CDR1 SQVTM and CDR2 ANQGSEA. The CDR3 is 13 amino acids.

The sequence came from a man aged 18 to 35 in good health. The V gene is TRBV29-1, the J gene TRBJ1-1, with a tentative D call TRBD1 (5 bases). Material for sequencing was naive CD4+ T cells sorted from blood. Subset noted: CD45RA+ positively selected. CDR3 DNA sequence: TGCAGTGCGAAAGCGGGAGGCAGGGCTGAAGCTTTCTTT. This translates into CSAKAGGRAEAFF.